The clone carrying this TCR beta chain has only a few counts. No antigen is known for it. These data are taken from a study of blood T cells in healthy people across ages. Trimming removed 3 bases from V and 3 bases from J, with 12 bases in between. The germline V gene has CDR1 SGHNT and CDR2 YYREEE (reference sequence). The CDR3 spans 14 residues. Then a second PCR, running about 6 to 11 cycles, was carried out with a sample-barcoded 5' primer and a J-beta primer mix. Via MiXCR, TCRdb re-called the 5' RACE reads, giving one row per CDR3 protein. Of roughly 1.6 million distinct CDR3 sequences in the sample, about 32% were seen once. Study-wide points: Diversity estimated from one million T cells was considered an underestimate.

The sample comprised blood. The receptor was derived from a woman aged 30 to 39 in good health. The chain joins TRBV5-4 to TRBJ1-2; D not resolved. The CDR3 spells CASSYDGEDYGYTF. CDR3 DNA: TGTGCCAGCAGCTACGACGGGGAAGACTATGGCTACACCTTC. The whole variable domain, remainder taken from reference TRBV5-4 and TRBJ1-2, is ETGVTQSPTHLIKTRGQQVTLRCSSQSGHNTVSWYQQALGQGPQFIFQYYREEENGRGNFPPRFSGLQFPNYSSELNVNALELDDSALYLCASSYDGEDYGYTFGSGTRLTVV.